These 18 T cell receptor beta chains share one sample of origin, sequenced in a study of post-analysis software for immune sequencing data. Findings of the study overall: The five TRBV segments detected at higher frequency in patients than in controls included TRBV5-6, TRBV5-1 and TRBV20-1.

The antigens these receptors bind are not known. Tagging with unique molecular identifiers was a feature of the TCR beta cDNA libraries. TCRdb reprocessed the PCR reads with MiXCR, giving one entry per CDR3 protein. This sample has about 500,000 distinct CDR3 sequences; around 40% occur once, and the top ten carry 9% to 14%. Sequencing was done on a sample of blood. The receptor set was obtained from a girl aged 5 to 17 with multiple sclerosis.

V gene TRBV11-2 combines with J gene TRBJ2-1; no firm D call. Trimming removed 0 bases at V and 8 bases at J, with 14 bases between. The CDR3 is 15 residues long. CDR1 is SGHAT, CDR2 FQNNGV, per germline. CDR3 nucleotide sequence: TGTGCCAGCAGCTTAGAATGGTCGGAAGTTCATGAGCAGTTCTTC. It specifies CASSLEWSEVHEQFF.

The rearrangement uses TRBV20-1 and TRBJ2-7; 10 bases agree with TRBD1. The junction had 10 bases not matched to a gene; V was cut back by 0 bases and J by 5 bases. CDR3 length equals 16 residues. The germline gives CDR1 DFQATT, CDR2 SNEGSKA (reference sequence). The CDR3 protein is CSARDADRGLMNEQYF. The DNA of the CDR3 is TGCAGTGCTAGAGATGCTGACAGGGGGCTGATGAACGAGCAGTACTTC.

This clonotype was recorded a few times. The rearrangement joins TRBV28 to TRBJ2-1; D could derive from TRBD1 or TRBD2 (5 bases each). Trimming shortened V by 6 bases and J by 3 bases, and 12 bases separated the two germline ends. This CDR3 contains 14 residues. CDR1 MDHEN and CDR2 SYDVKM come from the germline V gene. CDR3 sequence (DNA): TGTGCCAGCAGGGCCGGGGCCCTCTACAATGAGCAGTTCTTC. It codes for CASRAGALYNEQFF.

With regard to this clonotype: An end of the junction differs from the germline gene, which may be a read error. The gene calls are TRBV7-2 and TRBJ1-1; possible D gene TRBD1, 5 bases. Germline CDR1 and CDR2: SGHTA and FQGNSA. This CDR3 spans 13 amino acids. The CDR3, as DNA: TGTGCCCGCAGCCCCTGGGGGTACACTGAAGCTTTCTTT. Its protein product is CARSPWGYTEAFF.

In its sample, this clonotype was seen a few times. V usage is TRBV28 and J usage is TRBJ2-1; 12 nucleotides agree with TRBD2. Trimming removed 4 bases from V and 5 bases from J; junction bases left unmatched: 9. The V gene's germline CDR1 is MDHEN and CDR2 SYDVKM. CDR3 length: 17 residues. The CDR3 DNA is TGTGCCAGCAGTTCCCCTAGCGGGAGGGAGGGCCACAATGAGCAGTTCTTC. Protein: CASSSPSGREGHNEQFF.

This chain joins TRBV4-2 and TRBJ2-3; 10 nucleotides line up with TRBD1. V lost 5 bases and J lost 4; bases outside the gene matches: 6. This CDR3 region has 15 residues. Germline values: CDR1 LGHNA, CDR2 YNFKEQ. In DNA form, the CDR3 reads TGTGCCAGCAGCACTCTGACAGGGGGCCCAGATACGCAGTATTTT. It is translated as CASSTLTGGPDTQYF.

This sequence joins TRBV20-1 and TRBJ1-2; D gene ambiguous. CDR1 DFQATT and CDR2 SNEGSKA come from the germline V gene (reference sequence). The CDR3 length is 14 residues. V was pared by 6 bases and J by 4 bases, with 18 bases between. For the CDR3, the DNA is TGCAGTGCCCTAAGTAGGGCCCAGACCTATGGCTACACCTTC. It encodes CSALSRAQTYGYTF.

Concerning this clonotype itself: The germline gene is not matched at one end of the junction; a read error may be the cause. The rearrangement joins TRBV3-1 to TRBJ2-7; maybe TRBD2 (5 bases). The CDR3 contains 12 residues. CDR1 is LGHDT and CDR2 is YNNKEL in the germline V gene (reference sequence). The CDR3 loop reads CASSLMGAERYF. CDR3 DNA: TGTGCCAGCAGCCTTATGGGAGCTGAGCGGTACTTC.

The chain uses TRBV27 and TRBJ2-5, with D hard to call. Germline V gene data show CDR1 as MNHEY and CDR2 as SMNVEV (reference sequence). The CDR3 is made up of 14 amino acids. V was cut by 0 bases and J by 0 bases, with 5 bases left in between. The CDR3 DNA follows: TGTGCCAGCAGTTTATCACCAGACCAAGAGACCCAGTACTTC. Its translation: CASSLSPDQETQYF.

With respect to this clonotype: The junction departs from germline at one end; a sequencing error may be responsible. The chain has TRBV19 and TRBJ1-5; perhaps TRBD1 as D (5 bases). The CDR3 loop spans 15 amino acids. The germline V gene encodes CDR1 LNHDA and CDR2 SQIVND (reference sequence). In DNA form, the CDR3 reads TGTGCCGGTAGTATTAGCAGCGGGGGGAATCAGCCCCAGCATTTT. It is translated as CAGSISSGGNQPQHF.

This chain connects TRBV10-3 to TRBJ2-4; maybe TRBD2 (5 bases). Looked up from germline, CDR1 is ENHRY and CDR2 is SYGVKD. The CDR3 runs 12 residues. The V end lost 3 bases, the J end lost 8 bases, and 8 bases lay between the germline ends. The CDR3 bases are TGTGCCATCAGTGACCGGGGTGACATTCAGTACTTC. Encoded protein: CAISDRGDIQYF.

With regard to this clonotype: One end of the junction fails to match germline, which may point to a read error. The V gene is TRBV5-1, the J gene TRBJ2-7; possibly TRBD1 or TRBD2 for D (5 bases each). The CDR3 consists of 18 residues. CDR1 is SGHRS, CDR2 YFSETQ, per germline. CDR3 nucleotide sequence: TGCGCCCGACTGCGAAGGCTAGCCGCACGAAGGGGCTCCTACGAGCAGTGCTTC. Translating gives CARLRRLAARRGSYEQCF. The variable domain in full, with the rest retrieved from reference TRBV5-1 and TRBJ2-7, is KAGVTQTPRYLIKTRGQQVTLSCSPISGHRSVSWYQQTPGQGLQFLFEYFSETQRNKGNFPGRFSGRQFSNSRSEMNVSTLELGDSALYLCARLRRLAARRGSYEQCFGPGTRLTVT.

This clonotype occurred a few times. V gene TRBV27 combines with J gene TRBJ1-4; 11 bases are a match to TRBD1. This CDR3 spans 17 amino acids. CDR1 and CDR2 (germline): MNHEY, SMNVEV (reference sequence). V lost 1 base and J lost 4; bases outside the gene matches: 5. Written as DNA, the CDR3 is TGTGCCAGCAGTTTATTTGGACAGGGGGCAAGTAATGAAAAACTGTTTTTT. This encodes CASSLFGQGASNEKLFF.

The rearrangement uses TRBV7-9 and TRBJ2-4; TRBD2 aligns across 8 bases. Germline V gives CDR1 SEHNR, CDR2 FQNEAQ (reference sequence). This CDR3 is 15 amino acids long. The V and J ends lost 5 bases and 0 bases, in that order; junction bases with no gene match: 3. CDR3: CASSPAGGAKNIQYF. In nucleotides, the CDR3 is TGTGCCAGCAGCCCCGCGGGGGGAGCCAAAAACATTCAGTACTTC.

This clonotype was seen more than once but under ten times. This chain connects TRBV19 to TRBJ2-3, with D possibly matching TRBD1 (5 bases). Germline CDR1 is LNHDA and CDR2 is SQIVND (reference sequence). V lost 3 bases and J 4 bases, leaving 11 bases between the germline ends. This CDR3 is 14 amino acids long. In DNA form, the CDR3 reads TGTGCCAGTAGTATTAATCCCAGGGCAGATACGCAGTATTTT. Its translation is CASSINPRADTQYF.

This clonotype turned up a few times. The CDR3 nucleotides are TGCAGCGTTGGACCCCGAGAGACCCAGTACTTC. It specifies CSVGPRETQYF. The V and J genes are TRBV29-1 and TRBJ2-5; no firm D call. Germline assignment: CDR1 SQVTM and CDR2 ANQGSEA. The CDR3 covers 11 residues. Deletions cut 4 bases from V and 4 bases from J, with 7 bases between.

The chain links TRBV6-5 to TRBJ1-1; 7 bases agree with TRBD1. The ends lost 10 bases at V and 0 bases at J; junction bases unmatched: 5. The V gene's germline CDR1 is MNHEY and CDR2 SVGAGI. CDR3 size: 13 residues. The CDR3 DNA is TGTGCCACCGCGGGACAGCTGAACACTGAAGCTTTCTTT. Translation gives CATAGQLNTEAFF.

This clonotype has a handful of counts. The chain employs TRBV5-1 and TRBJ2-4, with D possibly being TRBD2 (7 bases). V was pared by 3 bases and J by 1 base, with 14 bases between. The CDR3 length is 16 residues. Germline V gene data show CDR1 as SGHRS and CDR2 as YFSETQ. The CDR3: CASSSSGRGAKNIQYF. CDR3 coding DNA: TGCGCCAGCAGCTCTAGCGGAAGGGGGGCCAAAAACATTCAGTACTTC.